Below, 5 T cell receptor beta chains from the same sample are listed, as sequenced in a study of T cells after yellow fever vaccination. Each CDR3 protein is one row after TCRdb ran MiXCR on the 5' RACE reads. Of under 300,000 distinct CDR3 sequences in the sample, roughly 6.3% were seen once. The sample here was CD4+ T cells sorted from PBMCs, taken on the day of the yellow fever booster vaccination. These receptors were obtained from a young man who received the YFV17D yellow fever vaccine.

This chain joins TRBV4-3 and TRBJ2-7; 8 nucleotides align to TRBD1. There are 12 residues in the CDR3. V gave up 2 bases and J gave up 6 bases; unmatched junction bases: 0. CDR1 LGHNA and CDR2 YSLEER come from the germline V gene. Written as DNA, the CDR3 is TGCGCCAGCAGCCAACAGGGGGCCGAGCAGTACTTC. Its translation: CASSQQGAEQYF.

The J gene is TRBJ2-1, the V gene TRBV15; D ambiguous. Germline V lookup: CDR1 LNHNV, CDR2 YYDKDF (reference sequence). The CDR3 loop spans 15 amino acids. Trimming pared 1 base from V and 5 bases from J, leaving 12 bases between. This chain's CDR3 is CATSRVPIPDNEQFF. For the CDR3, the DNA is TGTGCCACCAGCAGAGTGCCTATACCGGACAATGAGCAGTTCTTC.

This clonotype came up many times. The CDR3: CASSPGGSSGDSYNEQFF. As DNA, the CDR3 is TGCGCCAGCAGCCCAGGGGGATCTAGCGGGGACTCCTACAATGAGCAGTTCTTC. J is TRBJ2-1 and V is TRBV4-3, with 9 nucleotides matching TRBD2. This CDR3 spans 18 amino acids. The V segment lost 4 bases and the J segment 0 bases; nucleotides outside the gene matches: 10. Germline lookup yields CDR1 LGHNA and CDR2 YSLEER.

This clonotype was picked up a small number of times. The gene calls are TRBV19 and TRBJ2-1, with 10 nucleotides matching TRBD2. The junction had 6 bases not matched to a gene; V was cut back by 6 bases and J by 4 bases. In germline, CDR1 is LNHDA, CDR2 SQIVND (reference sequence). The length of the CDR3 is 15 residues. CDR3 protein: CASRYGTSVYNEQFF. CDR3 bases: TGTGCCAGTAGATACGGGACTAGCGTATACAATGAGCAGTTCTTC.

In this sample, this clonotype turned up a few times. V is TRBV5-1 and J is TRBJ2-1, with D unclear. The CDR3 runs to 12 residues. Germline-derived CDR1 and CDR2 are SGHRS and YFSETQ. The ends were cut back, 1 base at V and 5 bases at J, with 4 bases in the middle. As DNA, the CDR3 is TGCGCCAGCAGCTTGTTAGACAATGAGCAGTTCTTC. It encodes CASSLLDNEQFF.